Following are 11 T cell receptor beta chains from one sample sequenced in a study of T cells in Graves' hyperthyroidism and ophthalmopathy. The TCR beta CDR3 regions underwent amplification using RNA transcripts as the source. Researchers ran a first-round RT-PCR on the TCR CDR3 using the HTBI primer set. TCRdb re-analysed the multiplex PCR reads in MiXCR, keeping a single row per CDR3 protein. The data show around 600,000 distinct CDR3 sequences, 13% to 15% seen once. Sequencing used blood. These receptors all come from a woman aged 18 to 35 with Graves' ophthalmopathy.

Points on this clonotype: This may arise from a read error, as a much more abundant clone is one base away. DNA of the CDR3: TGTGCCGGCAGTCAGACCCACGGGACAGAATACAATGAGCAGTTCTTC. This gives the protein CAGSQTHGTEYNEQFF. V gene TRBV6-1 combines with J gene TRBJ2-1; 7 positions match TRBD1. This CDR3 comprises 16 residues. CDR1 and CDR2 (germline): MNHNS, SASEGT.

Comment on this clonotype: This likely comes from a read error, as the CDR3 has no conserved phenylalanine or tryptophan at its end. The chain has TRBV12-3 or TRBV12-4 and TRBJ1-5, with 7 bases lining up with TRBD1. CDR3 length equals 13 residues. V was clipped by 7 bases and J by 3 bases; unmatched bases: 3. The CDR3 DNA reads TGTGCCAGCACAGACAGGGACAATCAGCCCCAGCATCTT. It is translated as CASTDRDNQPQHL.

Many counts were recorded for this clonotype. This chain uses TRBV28 with TRBJ1-6, with D maybe TRBD1 (6 bases). Germline CDR1 reads MDHEN; CDR2 reads SYDVKM. The CDR3 covers 16 residues. Trimming took off 7 bases at V and 2 bases at J, with 15 bases between the two ends. The CDR3 DNA reads TGTGCCAGCATCTCAGGGGAAGGGGCCTATAATTCACCCCTCCACTTT. Its protein product is CASISGEGAYNSPLHF. The variable domain in full, with the rest retrieved from reference TRBV28 and TRBJ1-6, is DVKVTQSSRYLVKRTGEKVFLECVQDMDHENMFWYRQDPGLGLRLIYFSYDVKMKEKGDIPEGYSVSREKKERFSLILESASTNQTSMYLCASISGEGAYNSPLHFGNGTRLTVT.

This clonotype was detected many times. The chain recombines TRBV3-1 with TRBJ1-5; no clear D. The V gene's germline CDR1 is LGHDT and CDR2 YNNKEL (reference sequence). Trimming took off 5 bases at V and 3 bases at J, with 8 bases between the two ends. The CDR3 consists of 13 residues. CDR3: CASSASSNQPQHF. The CDR3 nucleotides read TGTGCCAGCAGCGCTAGTTCCAATCAGCCCCAGCATTTT. The entire variable domain, with the rest obtained from reference TRBV3-1 and TRBJ1-5, is as follows: DTAVSQTPKYLVTQMGNDKSIKCEQNLGHDTMYWYKQDSKKFLKIMFSYNNKELIINETVPNRFSPKSPDKAHLNLHINSLELGDSAVYFCASSASSNQPQHFGDGTRLSIL.

The rearrangement uses TRBV4-1 and TRBJ1-2, with D possibly TRBD1 on 6 matching bases. The CDR3 runs 17 residues. The germline V gene encodes CDR1 MGHRA and CDR2 YSYEKL. The V end lost 4 bases, the J end lost 2 bases, and 20 bases lay between the germline ends. The CDR3 loop is CASSLAYRNRDNYGYTF. The CDR3 nucleotides read TGCGCCAGCAGCCTTGCATACAGAAACAGGGACAACTATGGCTACACCTTC.

This clonotype has at least ten counts. V and J are TRBV12-3 or TRBV12-4 and TRBJ2-1; D may be TRBD1 (5 bases). The CDR3 is made up of 13 amino acids. V lost 5 bases and J 4 bases, leaving 9 bases between the germline ends. DNA of the CDR3: TGTGCCAGCAGTCAGGACACATACAATGAGCAGTTCTTC. It yields the protein CASSQDTYNEQFF.

This clonotype was seen repeatedly, ten times or more. This CDR3 reads CASSARTSGLNEQFF. The CDR3 nucleotides are TGTGCCAGTAGTGCCCGGACTAGCGGGTTAAATGAGCAGTTCTTC. The chain recombines TRBV19 with TRBJ2-1, with 11 bases matching TRBD2. This CDR3 is 15 amino acids long. Germline V CDR1 and CDR2: LNHDA, SQIVND (reference sequence). Germline trimming cut 5 bases from V and 7 bases from J; bases unmatched to any gene: 7. Supplemented by reference TRBV19 and TRBJ2-1, the full variable domain reads DGGITQSPKYLFRKEGQNVTLSCEQNLNHDAMYWYRQDPGQGLRLIYYSQIVNDFQKGDIAEGYSVSREKKESFPLTVTSAQKNPTAFYLCASSARTSGLNEQFFGPGTRLTVL.

This chain uses TRBV19 with TRBJ1-5; TRBD1 matches 7 bases. CDR1 and CDR2 from the germline V gene are LNHDA and SQIVND (reference sequence). The CDR3 runs to 14 residues. V gave up 0 bases and J gave up 6 bases; unmatched junction bases: 2. The CDR3: CASSIDWTGQPQHF. The CDR3 nucleotides read TGTGCCAGTAGTATAGATTGGACAGGTCAGCCCCAGCATTTT.

This clonotype has ten or more counts. The chain employs TRBV7-9 and TRBJ2-5, with 10 positions matching TRBD2. The V and J ends lost 1 base and 5 bases, in that order; junction bases with no gene match: 4. The V gene's germline CDR1 is SEHNR and CDR2 FQNEAQ (reference sequence). The CDR3 runs to 15 residues. This CDR3 reads CASSLVLAGLETQYF. The CDR3 DNA reads as TGTGCCAGCAGCTTAGTACTAGCGGGATTGGAGACCCAGTACTTC.

This clonotype has only a few counts. V usage is TRBV5-6 and J usage is TRBJ1-1, with unresolved D. Germline V lookup: CDR1 SGHDT, CDR2 YYEEEE. V was cut by 0 bases and J by 7 bases, with 16 bases left in between. The CDR3 totals 15 residues. In DNA form, the CDR3 reads TGTGCCAGCAGCTTGGCCAGGTCAGTCGTGGGTGAAGCTTTCTTT. Translation: CASSLARSVVGEAFF.

This chain joins TRBV24-1 and TRBJ2-1; 13 bases match TRBD2. V was pared by 6 bases and J by 0 bases, with 4 bases of the junction left unmatched. CDR3 length: 17 amino acids. CDR1 and CDR2 from the germline V gene are KGHDR and SFDVKD. The CDR3: CATSRWTSGGSYNEQFF. The DNA for the CDR3 is TGTGCCACCAGTAGGTGGACTAGCGGGGGCTCCTACAATGAGCAGTTCTTC.